This T cell receptor (beta chain) was documented in a study of T cell repertoires in cytomegalovirus infection. About this clonotype itself: The antigen is undetermined.

CDR1 is SNHLY and CDR2 is FYNNEI in the germline V gene. V was cut by 10 bases and J by 7 bases, with 20 bases left in between. The CDR3 sequence is 13 residues long. TCRdb processed the reads anew with MiXCR; each CDR3 protein has one entry. The sample holds around 360,000 distinct CDR3 sequences, about 35% seen once. The V call is TRBV2, the J call TRBJ2-7, with D perhaps being TRBD1 or TRBD2 (6 bases each). The sample here was cultured PBMCs, taken from culture after CMV antigen stimulation. The clonotype comes from a human donor in good health (CMV status not recorded). Some clones in this sample may be carry-over from other donors' samples. As DNA, the CDR3 is TGTGCCACTGAAAGGGCGAGAGGGGGGGAGCAGTACGTC. It codes for CATERARGGEQYV.